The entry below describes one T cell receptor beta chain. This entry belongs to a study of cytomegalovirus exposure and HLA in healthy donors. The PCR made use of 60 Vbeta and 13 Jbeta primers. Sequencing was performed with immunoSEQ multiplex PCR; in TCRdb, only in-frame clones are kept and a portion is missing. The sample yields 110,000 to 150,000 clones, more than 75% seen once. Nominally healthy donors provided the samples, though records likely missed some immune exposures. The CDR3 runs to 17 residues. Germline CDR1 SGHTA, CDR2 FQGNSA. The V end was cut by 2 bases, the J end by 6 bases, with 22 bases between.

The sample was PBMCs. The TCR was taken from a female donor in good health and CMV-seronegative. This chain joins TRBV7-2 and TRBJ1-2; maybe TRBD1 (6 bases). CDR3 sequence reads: CASSLLADSRLEDGYTF. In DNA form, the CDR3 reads TGTGCCAGCAGCTTATTGGCGGACAGCCGTCTGGAGGATGGCTACACCTTC.